One sample yielded the 22 T cell receptor beta chains listed below, sequenced in a study of identical twins. Using its own MiXCR run on the 5' RACE reads, TCRdb lists one record per CDR3 protein. This table has 520,000 or so distinct CDR3 sequences, around 20% appearing once. These sequences were also reported in another study, on T cells expressing NK-cell markers.

Sequencing was performed on CD4+ T cells sorted from blood. These receptors all come from a woman under 30 in good health.

The genes are TRBV12-3 or TRBV12-4 and TRBJ2-6; D not certain. The CDR3 extends over 16 amino acids. Trimming removed 1 base at V and 0 bases at J, with 7 bases between. CDR3 DNA: TGTGCCAGCAGTTTAGAGGCTCGCTCTGGGGCCAACGTCCTGACTTTC. It encodes CASSLEARSGANVLTF.

This sequence joins TRBV25-1 and TRBJ2-7, with a tentative D call TRBD2 (7 bases). V was cut by 2 bases and J by 4 bases, with 15 bases left in between. The CDR3 spans 15 residues. Germline lookup yields CDR1 MGHDK and CDR2 SYGVNS. The CDR3 DNA reads as TGTGCCAGCAGTGAAAGGGGGGGGGAGAGATACGAGCAGTACTTC. Translation: CASSERGGERYEQYF.

This clonotype was seen more than once but under ten times. The chain links TRBV6-6 to TRBJ1-2; no firm D call. The CDR3 loop spans 13 amino acids. Trimming cost V 4 bases and J 13 bases, with 19 bases left between them. Germline CDR1 reads MNHNY; CDR2 reads SVGAGI (reference sequence). In nucleotides, the CDR3 is TGTGCCAGCAGTTTACGGACGCGGAGTCCTTCCACCTTC. It codes for CASSLRTRSPSTF.

This chain links TRBV12-3 or TRBV12-4 with TRBJ1-4; the match to TRBD1 covers 12 bases. CDR3 length: 15 residues. V gave up 3 bases and J gave up 9 bases; unmatched junction bases: 5. DNA of the CDR3: TGTGCCAGCAGTTTGGGGGGACAGGGGGCGAAAAAACTGTTTTTT. It codes for CASSLGGQGAKKLFF.

This chain uses TRBV6-2 or TRBV6-3 with TRBJ2-1, with 7 bases aligning to TRBD1. The ends lost 7 bases at V and 7 bases at J; junction bases unmatched: 13. The germline V gene has CDR1 MNHEY and CDR2 SVGEGT. The CDR3 consists of 15 residues. CDR3 in DNA: TGTGCCAGCACCCCTTACCGACAGGGAAAGAATGAGCAGTTCTTC. It encodes CASTPYRQGKNEQFF.

The sample holds a few counts of this clonotype. The chain has TRBV29-1 and TRBJ2-5, with D perhaps matching TRBD1 (5 bases). The CDR3 has 12 residues. In germline, CDR1 is SQVTM, CDR2 ANQGSEA. Trimming took 4 bases from V and 7 from J, leaving 13 bases between them. The CDR3 here is CSVGTPRLTQYF. CDR3 nucleotide sequence: TGCAGCGTTGGGACACCGAGATTGACCCAGTACTTC.

This clonotype came up a few times. The rearrangement joins TRBV24-1 to TRBJ1-1; no clear D gene. This CDR3 region has 12 residues. Germline assignment: CDR1 KGHDR and CDR2 SFDVKD. The V and J ends lost 8 bases and 4 bases respectively, with 10 bases between them. Here the CDR3 DNA reads TGTGCCACCACCGATGTGGGCACTGAAGCTTTCTTT. This encodes CATTDVGTEAFF.

The V and J genes are TRBV20-1 and TRBJ1-5; D ambiguous. Germline CDR1 and CDR2: DFQATT and SNEGSKA (reference sequence). The CDR3 has 13 amino acids. The CDR3 region is CSVTRPGNQPQHF. The CDR3 nucleotides are TGCAGCGTCACCAGGCCGGGCAATCAGCCCCAGCATTTT.

In regard to this clonotype: A junction end diverges from the germline sequence, so it may reflect a read error. V usage is TRBV7-2 and J usage is TRBJ2-2; 7 nucleotides line up with TRBD2. Per the germline V gene, CDR1 is SGHTA and CDR2 is FQGNSA. The CDR3 extends over 15 amino acids. CDR3 DNA: TGCGCCAGCAGCTTAGTCGGGAGGTTAGCCGGGGAGCTGTTTTTT. This translates into CASSLVGRLAGELFF.

The chain joins TRBV12-3 or TRBV12-4 to TRBJ2-7, with a weak D call TRBD2 (5 bases). The germline V and J ends were trimmed by 0 bases and 3 bases, with 9 bases remaining between them. The CDR3 is 14 amino acids. CDR3 in DNA: TGTGCCAGCAGTTTAGCGGGAGACCGCTACGAGCAGTACTTC. Amino acid sequence: CASSLAGDRYEQYF.

The V and J genes are TRBV7-9 and TRBJ2-3; the D gene is possibly TRBD2 (7 bases). This CDR3 is built from 16 residues. V lost 5 bases, J lost 2 bases, and 17 bases lay in between. Germline CDR1 SEHNR, CDR2 FQNEAQ (reference sequence). The CDR3 nucleotides read TGTGCCAGCAGCCTCGGGGGGACACTACCCACAGATACGCAGTATTTT. It codes for CASSLGGTLPTDTQYF.

On this clonotype: No DNA is shown, since the ends of the CDR3 on it are uncertain; the CDR3 is the one TCRdb lists. The chain links TRBV12-3 or TRBV12-4 to TRBJ1-4; TRBD1 was called by the table and not checked on the DNA. The CDR3 is 14 amino acids in total, end residues counted. CDR3 sequence reads: CASSTSDRDEKLFF.

This chain connects TRBV10-3 to TRBJ2-1; 7 bases are a match to TRBD2. Germline CDR1 and CDR2: ENHRY and SYGVKD. J gave up 8 bases and V 7 bases, and 8 bases lay outside the gene matches. There are 13 residues in the CDR3. Here the CDR3 DNA reads TGTGCCATCAATAGCGGGTTAGGGGATGAGCAGTTCTTC. It codes for CAINSGLGDEQFF.

This clonotype was found a few times. The rearrangement links TRBV25-1 to TRBJ2-7; D call uncertain. The germline V gene has CDR1 MGHDK and CDR2 SYGVNS. The CDR3 contains 13 residues. V dropped 0 bases and J dropped 2 bases, with 5 bases sitting between them. The CDR3 region is CASSEYLAYEQYF. CDR3 DNA sequence: TGTGCCAGCAGTGAATATTTGGCCTACGAGCAGTACTTC.

This sequence joins TRBV7-2 and TRBJ1-6; the match to TRBD1 covers 9 bases. Germline V gives CDR1 SGHTA, CDR2 FQGNSA. The CDR3 covers 13 residues. V shed 5 bases and J 14 bases; nucleotides not matched to a gene: 7. The CDR3 sequence: CASSEGQGLALHF. Here the CDR3 DNA reads TGTGCCAGCAGCGAAGGACAGGGGTTGGCCCTCCACTTT.

This clonotype appeared many times. The V gene is TRBV6-5, the J gene TRBJ2-1, with D possibly TRBD2 on 6 matching bases. CDR3 length: 17 amino acids. Germline CDR1 is MNHEY and CDR2 is SVGAGI. Between the trimmed V and J ends, which lost 0 bases and 4 bases, there was a span of 16 bases. CDR3 loop: CASSYSPLSGVYNEQFF. The CDR3 nucleotides are TGTGCCAGCAGTTACTCCCCTTTGTCGGGGGTATACAATGAGCAGTTCTTC.

J is TRBJ1-2 and V is TRBV25-1; TRBD1 matches 8 bases. The CDR3 sequence is 16 residues long. J was trimmed by 6 bases and V by 4 bases; bases with no gene match: 13. Per the germline V gene, CDR1 is MGHDK and CDR2 is SYGVNS. The CDR3 region is CASSAQGAPYIDGYTF. The CDR3 coding sequence is TGTGCCAGCAGTGCCCAGGGGGCGCCTTATATTGATGGCTACACCTTC.

This chain links TRBV18 with TRBJ2-7; 8 bases match TRBD2. The CDR3 extends over 13 amino acids. Germline lookup yields CDR1 KGHSH and CDR2 LQKENI. V lost 4 bases, J lost 2 bases, and 1 base stayed unmatched. CDR3 loop: CASSRAGAYEQYF. The CDR3 region has the DNA TGTGCCAGCTCACGAGCGGGAGCCTACGAGCAGTACTTC.

The chain links TRBV19 to TRBJ1-2, with 7 nucleotides matching TRBD1. The CDR3 sequence is 14 residues long. With V trimmed by 3 bases and J by 4 bases, 5 bases remained unmatched. Germline assignment: CDR1 LNHDA and CDR2 SQIVND (reference sequence). Written as DNA, the CDR3 is TGTGCCAGTAGTATGCGGGACAGCCCCTATGGCTACACCTTC. This codes for CASSMRDSPYGYTF.

The chain recombines TRBV20-1 with TRBJ1-2; D remains unclear. The CDR3 is made up of 14 amino acids. Germline V gene data show CDR1 as DFQATT and CDR2 as SNEGSKA (reference sequence). V was cut by 5 bases and J by 2 bases, with 15 bases left in between. The CDR3 protein is CSAEAVGGNYGYTF. DNA for the CDR3: TGCAGTGCTGAAGCAGTAGGAGGGAACTATGGCTACACCTTC.

The chain uses TRBV5-1 and TRBJ1-1; D is unresolved. The CDR3 is 16 amino acids. CDR1 SGHRS and CDR2 YFSETQ come from the germline V gene. V was trimmed by 0 bases and J by 0 bases, leaving 12 bases between them. CDR3 sequence reads: CASSLGRVNMNTEAFF. CDR3 DNA: TGCGCCAGCAGCTTGGGACGCGTCAACATGAACACTGAAGCTTTCTTT.

This clonotype was observed a few times. The chain recombines TRBV29-1 with TRBJ2-1; no clear D gene. The CDR3 consists of 13 residues. V was cut by 4 bases and J by 4 bases, with 11 bases left in between. From germline, CDR1 is SQVTM and CDR2 ANQGSEA. CDR3 protein: CSVGSAPYNEQFF. As DNA, the CDR3 is TGCAGCGTTGGGTCAGCCCCTTACAATGAGCAGTTCTTC.